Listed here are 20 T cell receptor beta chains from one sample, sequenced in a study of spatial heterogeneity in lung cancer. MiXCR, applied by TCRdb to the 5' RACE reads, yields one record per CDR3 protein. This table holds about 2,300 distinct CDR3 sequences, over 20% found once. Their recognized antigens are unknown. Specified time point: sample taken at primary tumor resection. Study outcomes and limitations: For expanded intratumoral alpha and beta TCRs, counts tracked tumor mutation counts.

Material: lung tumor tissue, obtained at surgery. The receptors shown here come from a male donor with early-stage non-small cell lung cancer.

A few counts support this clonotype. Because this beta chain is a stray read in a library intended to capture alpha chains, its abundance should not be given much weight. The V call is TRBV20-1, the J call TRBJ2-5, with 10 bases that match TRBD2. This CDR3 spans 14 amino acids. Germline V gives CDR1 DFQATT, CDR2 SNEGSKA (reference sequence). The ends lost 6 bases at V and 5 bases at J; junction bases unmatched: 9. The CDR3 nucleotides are TGCAGTGCAAATATCCTAGCGGGGGTGGAGACCCAGTACTTC. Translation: CSANILAGVETQYF.

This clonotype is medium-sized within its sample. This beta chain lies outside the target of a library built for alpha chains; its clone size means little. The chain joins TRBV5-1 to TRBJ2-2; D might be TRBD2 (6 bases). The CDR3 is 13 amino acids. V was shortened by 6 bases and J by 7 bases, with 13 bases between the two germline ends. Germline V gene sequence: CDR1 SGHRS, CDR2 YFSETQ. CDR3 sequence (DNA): TGCGCCAGCAACGGAGGGGAGAGCGGGGAGCTGTTTTTT. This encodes CASNGGESGELFF.

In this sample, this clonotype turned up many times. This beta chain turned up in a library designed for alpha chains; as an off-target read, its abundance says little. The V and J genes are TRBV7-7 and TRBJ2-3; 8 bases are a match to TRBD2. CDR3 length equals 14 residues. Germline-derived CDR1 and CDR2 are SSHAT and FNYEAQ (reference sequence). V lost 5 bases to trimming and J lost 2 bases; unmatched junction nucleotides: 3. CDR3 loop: CASSLTSVTDTQYF. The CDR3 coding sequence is TGTGCCAGCAGCCTGACTAGCGTCACAGATACGCAGTATTTT.

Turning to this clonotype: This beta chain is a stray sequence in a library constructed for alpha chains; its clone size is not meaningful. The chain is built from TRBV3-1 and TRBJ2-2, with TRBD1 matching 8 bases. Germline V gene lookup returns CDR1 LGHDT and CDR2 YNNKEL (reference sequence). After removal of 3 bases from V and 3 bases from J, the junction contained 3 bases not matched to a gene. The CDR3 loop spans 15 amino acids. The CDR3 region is CASSHRQGYTGELFF. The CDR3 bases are TGTGCCAGCAGCCACCGACAGGGGTACACCGGGGAGCTGTTTTTT.

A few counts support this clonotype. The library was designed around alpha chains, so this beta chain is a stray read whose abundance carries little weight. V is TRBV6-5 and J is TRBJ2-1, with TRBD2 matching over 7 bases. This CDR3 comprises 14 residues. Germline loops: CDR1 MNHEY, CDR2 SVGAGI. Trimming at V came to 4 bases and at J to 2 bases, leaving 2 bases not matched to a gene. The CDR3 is CASSWAGAYNEQFF. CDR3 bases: TGTGCCAGCAGTTGGGCGGGGGCCTACAATGAGCAGTTCTTC.

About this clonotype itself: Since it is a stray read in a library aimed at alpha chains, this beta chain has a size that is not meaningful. CDR3 residues: CASSSQGRGVDTQYF. The CDR3 region has the DNA TGTGCCAGCAGCTCACAGGGGCGGGGAGTCGATACGCAGTATTTT. The J gene is TRBJ2-3, the V gene TRBV7-2; D perhaps matches TRBD1 (7 bases). Germline CDR1 is SGHTA and CDR2 is FQGNSA. This CDR3 contains 15 residues. V lost 4 bases to trimming and J lost 6 bases, with 17 bases between them.

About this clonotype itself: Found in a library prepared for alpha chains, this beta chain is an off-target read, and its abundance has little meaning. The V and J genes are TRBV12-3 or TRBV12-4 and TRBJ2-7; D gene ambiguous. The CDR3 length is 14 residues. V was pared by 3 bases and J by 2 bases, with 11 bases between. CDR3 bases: TGTGCCAGCAGTTTTTTGGTCCCCCCCTACGAGCAGTACTTC. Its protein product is CASSFLVPPYEQYF.

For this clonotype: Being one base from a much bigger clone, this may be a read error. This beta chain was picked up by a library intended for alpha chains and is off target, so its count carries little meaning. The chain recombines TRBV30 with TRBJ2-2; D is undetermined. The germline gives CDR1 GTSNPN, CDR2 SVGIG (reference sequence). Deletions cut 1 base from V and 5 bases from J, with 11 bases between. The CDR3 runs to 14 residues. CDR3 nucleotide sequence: TGTGCCTGGAGTGCAAGCACGGGTACCGGGGAGCTGTTTTTT. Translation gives CAWSASTGTGELFF.

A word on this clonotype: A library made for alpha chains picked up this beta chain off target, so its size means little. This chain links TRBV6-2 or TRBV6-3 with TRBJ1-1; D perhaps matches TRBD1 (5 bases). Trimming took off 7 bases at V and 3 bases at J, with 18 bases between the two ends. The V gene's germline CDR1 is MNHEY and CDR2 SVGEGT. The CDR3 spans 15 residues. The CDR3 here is CASTPMGGSDTEAFF. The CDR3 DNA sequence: TGTGCCAGCACCCCCATGGGGGGGTCGGACACTGAAGCTTTCTTT.

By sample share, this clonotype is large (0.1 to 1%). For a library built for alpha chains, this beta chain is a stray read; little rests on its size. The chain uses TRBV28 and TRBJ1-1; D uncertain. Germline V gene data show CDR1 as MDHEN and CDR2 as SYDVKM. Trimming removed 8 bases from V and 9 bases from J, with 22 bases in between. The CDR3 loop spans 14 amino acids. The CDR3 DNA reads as TGTGCCAGCTCTTATCTAGACTTCTCTTTGAAAGCTTTCTTT. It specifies CASSYLDFSLKAFF.

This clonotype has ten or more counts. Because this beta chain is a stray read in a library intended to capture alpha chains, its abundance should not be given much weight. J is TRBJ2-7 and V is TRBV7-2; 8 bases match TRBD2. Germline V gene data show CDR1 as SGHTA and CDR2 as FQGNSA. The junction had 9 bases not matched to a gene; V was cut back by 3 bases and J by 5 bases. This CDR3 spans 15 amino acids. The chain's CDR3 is CASSFGLAGPHEQYF. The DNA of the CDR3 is TGTGCCAGCAGCTTTGGGCTAGCGGGCCCCCACGAGCAGTACTTC.

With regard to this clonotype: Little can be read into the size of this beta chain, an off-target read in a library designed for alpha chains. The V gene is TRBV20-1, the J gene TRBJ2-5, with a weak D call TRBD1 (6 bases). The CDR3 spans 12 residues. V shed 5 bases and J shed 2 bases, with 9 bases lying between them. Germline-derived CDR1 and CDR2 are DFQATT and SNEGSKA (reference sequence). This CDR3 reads CSAGDIQETQYF. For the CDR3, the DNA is TGCAGTGCTGGGGACATTCAAGAGACCCAGTACTTC.

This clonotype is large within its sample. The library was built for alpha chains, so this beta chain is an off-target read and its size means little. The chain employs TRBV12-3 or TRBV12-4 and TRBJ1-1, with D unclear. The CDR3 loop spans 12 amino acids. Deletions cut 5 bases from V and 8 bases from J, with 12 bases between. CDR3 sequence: CASSLRVSEAFF. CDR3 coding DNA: TGTGCCAGCAGTCTCCGTGTGTCAGAAGCTTTCTTT.

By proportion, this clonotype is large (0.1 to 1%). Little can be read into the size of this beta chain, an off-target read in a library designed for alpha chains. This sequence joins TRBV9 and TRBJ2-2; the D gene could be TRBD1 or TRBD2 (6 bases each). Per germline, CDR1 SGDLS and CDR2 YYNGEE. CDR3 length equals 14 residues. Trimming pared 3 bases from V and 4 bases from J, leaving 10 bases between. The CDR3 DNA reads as TGTGCCAGCAGCGCGGGGGCTACCACCGGGGAGCTGTTTTTT. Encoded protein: CASSAGATTGELFF.

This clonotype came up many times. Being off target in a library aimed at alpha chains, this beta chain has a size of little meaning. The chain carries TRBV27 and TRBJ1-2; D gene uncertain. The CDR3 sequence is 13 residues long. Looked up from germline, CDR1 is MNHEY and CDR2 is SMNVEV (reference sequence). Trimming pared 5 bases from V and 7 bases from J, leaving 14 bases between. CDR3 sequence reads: CASSPTLASGYTF. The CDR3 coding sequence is TGTGCCAGCAGTCCGACATTAGCCTCTGGCTACACCTTC.

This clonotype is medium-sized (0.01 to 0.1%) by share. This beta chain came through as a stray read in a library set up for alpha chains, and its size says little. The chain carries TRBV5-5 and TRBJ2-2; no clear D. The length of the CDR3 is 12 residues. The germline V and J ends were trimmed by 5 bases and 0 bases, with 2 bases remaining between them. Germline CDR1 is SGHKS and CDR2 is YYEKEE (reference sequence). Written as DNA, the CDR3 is TGTGCCAGCAGGACGAACACCGGGGAGCTGTTTTTT. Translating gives CASRTNTGELFF.

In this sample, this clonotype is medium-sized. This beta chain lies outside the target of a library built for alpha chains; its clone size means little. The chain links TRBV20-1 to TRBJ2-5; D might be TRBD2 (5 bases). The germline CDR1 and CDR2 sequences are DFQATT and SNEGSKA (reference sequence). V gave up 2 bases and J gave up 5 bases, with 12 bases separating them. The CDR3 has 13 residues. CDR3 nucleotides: TGCAGTGCTAGAACGGGGAAAGTGGAGACCCAGTACTTC. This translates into CSARTGKVETQYF.

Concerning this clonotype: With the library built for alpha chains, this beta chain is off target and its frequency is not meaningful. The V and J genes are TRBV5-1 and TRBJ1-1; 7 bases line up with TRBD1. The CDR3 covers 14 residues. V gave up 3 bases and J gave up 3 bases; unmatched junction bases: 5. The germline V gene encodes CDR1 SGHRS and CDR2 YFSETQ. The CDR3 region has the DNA TGCGCCAGCAGCTCTACAGGGGAGGACACTGAAGCTTTCTTT. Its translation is CASSSTGEDTEAFF.

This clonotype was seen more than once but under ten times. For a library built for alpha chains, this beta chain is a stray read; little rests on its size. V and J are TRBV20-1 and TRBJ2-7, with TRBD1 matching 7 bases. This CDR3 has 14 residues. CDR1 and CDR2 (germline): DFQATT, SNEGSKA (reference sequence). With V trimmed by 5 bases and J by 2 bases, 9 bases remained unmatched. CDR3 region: CSAVARQGAYEQYF. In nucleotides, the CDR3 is TGCAGTGCTGTGGCGAGGCAGGGGGCCTACGAGCAGTACTTC.

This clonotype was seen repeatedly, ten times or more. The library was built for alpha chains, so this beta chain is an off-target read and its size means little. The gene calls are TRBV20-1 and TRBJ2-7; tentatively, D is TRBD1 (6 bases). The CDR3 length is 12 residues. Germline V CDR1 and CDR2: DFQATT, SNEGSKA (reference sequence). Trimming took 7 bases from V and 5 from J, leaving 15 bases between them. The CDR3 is CSVPTGIDEQYF. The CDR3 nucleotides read TGCAGTGTCCCGACAGGCATCGACGAGCAGTACTTC.